Listed below are T cell receptor beta chains from one sample, sequenced in a study of blood T cells in healthy people across ages. One entry per CDR3 protein, called by TCRdb with MiXCR from the 5' RACE reads. The sample holds about 970,000 distinct CDR3 sequences, just over 50% seen once. Sequenced: blood. All receptors derive from a woman in her fifties or sixties in good health. The CDR3 runs from the conserved cysteine through the conserved F or W. Each record gives: CDR3 length, J gene, D gene, V gene, clone size, CDR3 DNA, CDR3 protein. A D gene is named only where the DNA matches it firmly. Expanded clones get a size class; other rows say once, few or many, or leave the size out.

17,TRBJ2-7,.,TRBV28,few,TGTGCCAGCAGTTTTATAATCGATTATGCAGGGGACTACGAGCAGTACTTC,CASSFIIDYAGDYEQYF
12,TRBJ2-7,.,TRBV20-1,.,TGCAGTGCTAGATTCAACTCCAACGAGCAGTACTTC,CSARFNSNEQYF
15,TRBJ2-2,.,TRBV7-8,.,TGTGCCAGCAGCTTAGCAGGTTGGGGTTCCGGGGAGCTGTTTTTT,CASSLAGWGSGELFF
16,TRBJ1-1,TRBD1,TRBV4-1,few,TGCGCCAGCAGCTTGGACAGGGGCCCCTTGGACACTGAAGCTTTCTTT,CASSLDRGPLDTEAFF
17,TRBJ2-7,TRBD2,TRBV10-2,.,TGCGCCGGCAGGGGGGGCGGACTAGCGGGTTATTCCTACGAGCAGTACTTC,CAGRGGGLAGYSYEQYF
13,TRBJ2-3,.,TRBV7-2,.,TGTGCCAGCAGTTCTATCCGGAGGGATACGCAGTATTTT,CASSSIRRDTQYF
14,TRBJ2-1,.,TRBV7-2,.,TGTGCCAGCAGCAAAGAGACCTCCTACAATGAGCGGTTCTTC,CASSKETSYNERFF
14,TRBJ2-5,.,TRBV4-1,.,TGCGCCAGCAGCCAAGGGCCTAGGGGTGGGACCCAGTACTTC,CASSQGPRGGTQYF
14,TRBJ2-1,TRBD2,TRBV12-3/TRBV12-4,.,TGTGCCAGCAGTTTGCTGGGAGGGCCGGGGGAGCAGTTCTTC,CASSLLGGPGEQFF
13,TRBJ1-1,TRBD1,TRBV10-3,.,TGTGCCATCAGTGGGCAGACAGGGCAGAAAGCTTTCTTT,CAISGQTGQKAFF
16,TRBJ2-5,.,TRBV11-2,.,TGTGCCAGCAGCTTAGATTTCTGGGGCAGGGGCGAGACCCAGTACTTC,CASSLDFWGRGETQYF
17,TRBJ2-6,.,TRBV27,.,TGTGCCAGCAGTTACGGAGCGGGTTTTACTGGGGCCAACGTCCTGACTTTC,CASSYGAGFTGANVLTF
12,TRBJ2-4,.,TRBV20-1,.,TGCAGTGCTAGAGTTCCGTCGGGGGAGCAGTACTTC,CSARVPSGEQYF
15,TRBJ2-7,TRBD1,TRBV10-3,many,TGTGCCATCAGTGAGTCGGACAGGGGATCCTACGAGCAGTACTTC,CAISESDRGSYEQYF
16,TRBJ2-5,.,TRBV5-6,.,TGTGCCAGCAGCTTGGATCCCGCAGGACTCCAAGAGACCCAGTACTTC,CASSLDPAGLQETQYF
15,TRBJ2-7,.,TRBV7-9,.,TGTGCCAGCAGTCTAAGTTGGAGTCCCTACAATGAGCAGTACTTC,CASSLSWSPYNEQYF
13,TRBJ2-7,.,TRBV6-5,many,TGTGCCAGCAGTGGGGGGAGCTCCTACGAGCAGTACTTC,CASSGGSSYEQYF
14,TRBJ2-7,.,TRBV24-1,.,TGTGCCACCAGTGGGACAACTAACTCCTACGAGCAGTACTTC,CATSGTTNSYEQYF
14,TRBJ1-6,.,TRBV5-1,.,TGCGCCAGCAGCTTGGGCCCCGACCGCTCACCCCTCCACTTT,CASSLGPDRSPLHF
13,TRBJ2-3,.,TRBV20-1,.,TGCAGTGCGACGGGGATGCCTGAAGATACGCAGTATTTT,CSATGMPEDTQYF
19,TRBJ2-6,.,TRBV28,few,TGTGCCAGCAGTCGCGGACGTACGGGCGGGACACAAGGGGCCAACGTCCTGACTTTC,CASSRGRTGGTQGANVLTF
17,TRBJ2-3,.,TRBV28,.,TGTGCCAGCAGTAGCCAGGGGCTCAGGGGCATAACAGATACGCAGTATTTT,CASSSQGLRGITDTQYF
13,TRBJ2-7,TRBD2,TRBV5-5,.,TGTGCCAGCAGCTGGGGGGGGGGTTACGAGCAGTACTTC,CASSWGGGYEQYF
19,TRBJ2-6,.,TRBV4-3,once,TGCGCCAGCGGCCAACCCCATAGCGAGGGGTTCTCTGGGGCCAACGTCCTGACTTTC,CASGQPHSEGFSGANVLTF
17,TRBJ2-3,.,TRBV12-3/TRBV12-4,.,TGTGCCAGCACCCAAACTGCTAGACAGGGAGGGGCAGATACGCAGTATTTT,CASTQTARQGGADTQYF
15,TRBJ1-6,TRBD1,TRBV7-9,.,TGTGCCAGCAGCGACCACAGGACAGGGGATTCACCCCTCCACTTT,CASSDHRTGDSPLHF
12,TRBJ2-7,.,TRBV7-2,many,TGTGCCAGCAGCTTAGTGGGCTACGAGCAGTACTTC,CASSLVGYEQYF
17,TRBJ2-5,.,TRBV4-3,.,TGCGCCAGCAGCCAAGGGGCTAGCGTTGTCTCCTACAATGAGCAGTACTTC,CASSQGASVVSYNEQYF
15,TRBJ2-1,.,TRBV2,.,TGTGCCAGCAGTGAAAGGGGCAGGGAGGACAATGAGCAGTTCTTC,CASSERGREDNEQFF
14,TRBJ1-6,TRBD1,TRBV3-1,.,TGTGCCAGCAGCCGCGGGACAGGTGTTTCACCCCTCCACTTT,CASSRGTGVSPLHF
19,TRBJ2-1,TRBD2,TRBV4-3,few,TGCGCCAGCAGCCACGCAGGGGAGAGGACTAGCGGGAGTAGGAATGAGCAGTTCTTC,CASSHAGERTSGSRNEQFF
13,TRBJ1-4,.,TRBV30,few,TGTGCCTGGCGGACAGTCACTAATGAAAAACTGTTTTTT,CAWRTVTNEKLFF
12,TRBJ2-5,.,TRBV6-2/TRBV6-3,.,TGTGCCAGCAGTTACGACCAAGAGACCCAGTACTTC,CASSYDQETQYF
19,TRBJ2-6,.,TRBV12-3/TRBV12-4,.,TGTGCCAGCAGTTTATATAAGGGACTTATGGTCTCTGGGGCCAACGTCCTGACTTTC,CASSLYKGLMVSGANVLTF
11,TRBJ2-3,.,TRBV12-3/TRBV12-4,few,TGTGCCAGCGGACCCACAGATACGCAGTATTTT,CASGPTDTQYF
14,TRBJ2-1,TRBD1,TRBV5-1,.,TGCGCCAGCAGTGGACAGGGGGCAGTAAATGAGCAGTTCTTC,CASSGQGAVNEQFF
14,TRBJ2-3,.,TRBV7-8,.,TGTGCCAGCAGCTTTGAATTTAGCACAGATACGCGGTATTTT,CASSFEFSTDTRYF
15,TRBJ2-7,.,TRBV24-1,few,TGTGCCACCAGTGATCCCAGGACAGTCAGCTACGAGCAGTACTTC,CATSDPRTVSYEQYF
15,TRBJ1-2,.,TRBV5-1,few,TGCGCCAGCAGCCGCAGAGGGGCTACTGTGGACGGCTACACCTTC,CASSRRGATVDGYTF
15,TRBJ2-5,TRBD1,TRBV7-9,.,TGTGCCAGCAGCCCCTCGGGACAGGGGATACAGACCCAGTACTTC,CASSPSGQGIQTQYF
12,TRBJ1-2,.,TRBV2,few,TGTGCCAGCATAGGGATTCTATATGGCTACACCTTC,CASIGILYGYTF
13,TRBJ1-2,TRBD1,TRBV5-1,.,TGCGCCAGCAGTGACAACAGGGGATATGGCTACACCTTC,CASSDNRGYGYTF
17,TRBJ2-1,.,TRBV18,.,TGTGCCAGCTCACCACGGCCAGCGGACTATTCCTACAATGAGCAGTTCTTC,CASSPRPADYSYNEQFF
15,TRBJ2-1,.,TRBV18,.,TGTGCCAGCTCACCAGGGCTCGGGGTAGGCAATGAGCAGTTCTTC,CASSPGLGVGNEQFF
16,TRBJ2-1,TRBD2,TRBV6-2/TRBV6-3,.,TGTGCCAGCAGTTACGGGCTAGCGGGAGGGTACAATGAGCAGTTCTTC,CASSYGLAGGYNEQFF
13,TRBJ2-7,TRBD2,TRBV20-1,few,TGCAGTGCCACCGGGGGGAGTACCTACGAGCAGTACTTC,CSATGGSTYEQYF
13,TRBJ2-7,TRBD1,TRBV29-1,.,TGCAGCGTTGTGGGGACAGTGATATCCGAGCAGTACTTC,CSVVGTVISEQYF
15,TRBJ2-1,.,TRBV28,.,TGTGCCAGCACCCGTGAGGGATGGGGGAGCAATGAGCAGTTCTTC,CASTREGWGSNEQFF
15,TRBJ1-5,TRBD1,TRBV28,few,TGTGCCAGCAGCCCTAACAGGGGTGGAAATCAGCCCCAGCATTTT,CASSPNRGGNQPQHF
17,TRBJ2-3,.,TRBV4-3,.,TGCGCCAGCAGCCAAGACTTGAGGGGCGCGGGCACAGATACGCAGTATTTT,CASSQDLRGAGTDTQYF